This TCR beta chain was retrieved from a study of blood T cells in healthy people across ages. Overall study context: T cells yielded about one barcoded beta molecule per two cells through template switching. Study-wide results and limits: Strong correlation existed between TCR beta diversity and naive T cell percentage.

Unmatched junction bases numbered 2, after V lost 8 bases and J lost 5 bases. The CDR3 covers 12 residues. Germline CDR1 reads WSHSY; CDR2 reads SAAADI. The authors ran a second PCR of roughly 6 to 12 cycles using a sample-barcoded 5' primer and a J-beta primer mix. TCRdb re-called the 5' RACE reads through MiXCR, storing one row per CDR3 protein. The profile covers around 780,000 distinct CDR3 sequences, with 56% appearing a single time and roughly 24% taken by the ten largest. Details on this clonotype: Its antigen is undetermined.

The chain has TRBV10-2 and TRBJ2-5, with 10 bases fitting TRBD2. The source of this sequence is a man in his forties in good health. The sample comprised blood. The CDR3 sequence is CASLAGEETQYF. As DNA, the CDR3 is TGCGCCAGCCTAGCGGGGGAGGAGACCCAGTACTTC.